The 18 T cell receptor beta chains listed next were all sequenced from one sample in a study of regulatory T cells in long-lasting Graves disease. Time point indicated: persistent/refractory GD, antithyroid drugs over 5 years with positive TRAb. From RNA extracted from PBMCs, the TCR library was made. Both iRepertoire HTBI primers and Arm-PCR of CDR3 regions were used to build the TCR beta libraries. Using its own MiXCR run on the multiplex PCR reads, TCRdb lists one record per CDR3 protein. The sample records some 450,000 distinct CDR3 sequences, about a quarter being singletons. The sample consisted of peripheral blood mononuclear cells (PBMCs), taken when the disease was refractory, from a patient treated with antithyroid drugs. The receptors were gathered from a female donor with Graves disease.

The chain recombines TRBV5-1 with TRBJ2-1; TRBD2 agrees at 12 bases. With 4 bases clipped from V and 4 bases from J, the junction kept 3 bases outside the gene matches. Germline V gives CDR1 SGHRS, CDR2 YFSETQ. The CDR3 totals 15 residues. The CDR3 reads CASSATSGGYNEQFF. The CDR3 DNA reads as TGCGCCAGCAGCGCGACTAGCGGGGGATACAATGAGCAGTTCTTC.

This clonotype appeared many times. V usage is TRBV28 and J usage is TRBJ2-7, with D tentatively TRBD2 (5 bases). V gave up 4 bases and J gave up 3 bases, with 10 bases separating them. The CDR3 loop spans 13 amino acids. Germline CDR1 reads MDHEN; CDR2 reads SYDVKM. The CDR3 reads CASSSQGLYEQYF. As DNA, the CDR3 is TGTGCCAGCAGTTCTCAAGGACTCTACGAGCAGTACTTC.

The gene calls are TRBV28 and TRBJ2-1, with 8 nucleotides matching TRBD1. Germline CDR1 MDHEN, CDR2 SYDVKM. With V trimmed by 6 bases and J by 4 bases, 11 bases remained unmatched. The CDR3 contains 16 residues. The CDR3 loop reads CASSPGGYRQYNEQFF. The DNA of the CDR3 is TGTGCCAGCAGCCCAGGGGGCTATCGACAATACAATGAGCAGTTCTTC.

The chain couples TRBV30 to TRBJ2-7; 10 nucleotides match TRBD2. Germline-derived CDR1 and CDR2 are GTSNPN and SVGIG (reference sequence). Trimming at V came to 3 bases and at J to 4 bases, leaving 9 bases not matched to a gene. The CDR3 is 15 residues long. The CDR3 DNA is TGTGCCTGGAGCAATCCGGGACTAGCGAGATACGAGCAGTACTTC. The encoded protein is CAWSNPGLARYEQYF.

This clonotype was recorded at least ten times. CDR3 residues: CASTAERVVSYEQYF. CDR3 bases: TGTGCCAGCACCGCGGAGAGGGTTGTTTCCTACGAGCAGTACTTC. The chain carries TRBV28 and TRBJ2-7; D might be TRBD2 (5 bases). V was cut by 7 bases and J by 1 base, with 17 bases left in between. This CDR3 is built from 15 residues. Germline V lookup: CDR1 MDHEN, CDR2 SYDVKM. Full variable domain (remainder filled in from reference TRBV28 and TRBJ2-7): DVKVTQSSRYLVKRTGEKVFLECVQDMDHENMFWYRQDPGLGLRLIYFSYDVKMKEKGDIPEGYSVSREKKERFSLILESASTNQTSMYLCASTAERVVSYEQYFGPGTRLTVT.

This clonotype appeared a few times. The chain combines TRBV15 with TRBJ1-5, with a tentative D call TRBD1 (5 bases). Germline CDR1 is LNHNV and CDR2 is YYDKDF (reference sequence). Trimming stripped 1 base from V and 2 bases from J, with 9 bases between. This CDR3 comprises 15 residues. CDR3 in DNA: TGTGCCACCAGCAGAGGAGGGGTGCGCAATCAGCCCCAGCATTTT. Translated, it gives CATSRGGVRNQPQHF.

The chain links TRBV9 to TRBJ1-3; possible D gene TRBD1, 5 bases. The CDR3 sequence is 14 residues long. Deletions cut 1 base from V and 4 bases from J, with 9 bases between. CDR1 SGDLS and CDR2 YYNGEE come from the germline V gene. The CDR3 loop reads CASSVPGAGNTIYF. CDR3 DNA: TGTGCCAGCAGCGTACCCGGGGCCGGAAACACCATATATTTT.

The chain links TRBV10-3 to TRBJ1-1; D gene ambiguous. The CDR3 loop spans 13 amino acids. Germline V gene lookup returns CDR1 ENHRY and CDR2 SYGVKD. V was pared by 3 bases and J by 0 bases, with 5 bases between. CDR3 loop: CAISDLVNTEAFF. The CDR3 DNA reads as TGTGCCATCAGTGATCTCGTGAACACTGAAGCTTTCTTT.

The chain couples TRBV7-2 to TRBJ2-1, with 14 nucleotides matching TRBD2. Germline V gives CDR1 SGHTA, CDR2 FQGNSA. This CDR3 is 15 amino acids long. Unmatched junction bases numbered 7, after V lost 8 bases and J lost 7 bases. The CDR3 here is CASHGTSGRGNEQFF. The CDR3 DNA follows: TGTGCCAGCCACGGGACTAGCGGGAGAGGTAATGAGCAGTTCTTC.

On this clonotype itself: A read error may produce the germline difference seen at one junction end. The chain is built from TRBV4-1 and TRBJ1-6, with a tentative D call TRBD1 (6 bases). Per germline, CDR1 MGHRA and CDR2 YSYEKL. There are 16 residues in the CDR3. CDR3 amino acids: CASSQVLPSYGTKGFF. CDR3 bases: TGCGCCAGCAGCCAAGTTCTTCCATCCTACGGGACAAAGGGTTTCTTT.

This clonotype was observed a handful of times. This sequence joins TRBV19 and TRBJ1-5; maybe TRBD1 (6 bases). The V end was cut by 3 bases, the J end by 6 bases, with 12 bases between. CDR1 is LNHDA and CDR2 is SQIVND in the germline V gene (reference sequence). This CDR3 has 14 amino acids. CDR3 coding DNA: TGTGCCAGTAGTATCCGACAGGAGGGTCAGCCCCAGCATTTT. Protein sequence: CASSIRQEGQPQHF.

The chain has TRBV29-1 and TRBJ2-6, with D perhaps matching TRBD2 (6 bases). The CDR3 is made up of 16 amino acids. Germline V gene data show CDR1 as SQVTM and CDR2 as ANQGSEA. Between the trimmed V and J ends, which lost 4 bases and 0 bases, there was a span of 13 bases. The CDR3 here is CSVVGGVPSGANVLTF. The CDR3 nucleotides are TGCAGCGTTGTGGGGGGAGTCCCCTCTGGGGCCAACGTCCTGACTTTC.

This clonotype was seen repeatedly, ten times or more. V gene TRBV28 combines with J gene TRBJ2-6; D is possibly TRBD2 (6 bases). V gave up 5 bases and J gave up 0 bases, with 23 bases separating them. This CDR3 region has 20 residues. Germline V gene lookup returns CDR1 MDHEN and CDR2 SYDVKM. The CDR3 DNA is TGTGCCAGCAGTAAACCCGGCGGGCTAGCGATACACTCTGGGGCCAACGTCCTGACTTTC. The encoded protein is CASSKPGGLAIHSGANVLTF.

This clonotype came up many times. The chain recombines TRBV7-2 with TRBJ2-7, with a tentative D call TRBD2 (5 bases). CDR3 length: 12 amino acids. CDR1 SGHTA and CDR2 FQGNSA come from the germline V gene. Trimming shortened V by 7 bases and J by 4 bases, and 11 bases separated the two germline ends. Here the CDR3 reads CASNRDAYEQYF. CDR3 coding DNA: TGTGCCAGCAACCGGGATGCTTACGAGCAGTACTTC.

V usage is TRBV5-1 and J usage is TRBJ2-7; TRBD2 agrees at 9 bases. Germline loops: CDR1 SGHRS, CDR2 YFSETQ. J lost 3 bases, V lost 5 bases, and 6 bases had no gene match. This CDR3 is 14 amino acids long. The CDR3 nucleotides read TGCGCCAGCAGTAGCGGGAGCGGGAACTACGAGCAGTACTTC. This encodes CASSSGSGNYEQYF. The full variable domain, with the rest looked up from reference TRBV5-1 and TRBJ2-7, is KAGVTQTPRYLIKTRGQQVTLSCSPISGHRSVSWYQQTPGQGLQFLFEYFSETQRNKGNFPGRFSGRQFSNSRSEMNVSTLELGDSALYLCASSSGSGNYEQYFGPGTRLTVT.

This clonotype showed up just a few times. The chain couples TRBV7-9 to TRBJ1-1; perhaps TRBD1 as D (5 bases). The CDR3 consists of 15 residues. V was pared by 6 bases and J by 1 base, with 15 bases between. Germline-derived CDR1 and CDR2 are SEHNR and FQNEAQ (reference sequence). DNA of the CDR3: TGTGCCAGCAGTCGAGGCGGGGCAGGGAACACTGAAGCTTTCTTT. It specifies CASSRGGAGNTEAFF.

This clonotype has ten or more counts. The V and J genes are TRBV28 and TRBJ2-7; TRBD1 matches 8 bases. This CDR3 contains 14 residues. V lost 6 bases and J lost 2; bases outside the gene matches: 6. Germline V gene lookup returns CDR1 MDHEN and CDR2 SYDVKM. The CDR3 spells CASSSRQGTYEQYF. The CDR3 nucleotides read TGTGCCAGCAGCTCCCGACAGGGGACCTACGAGCAGTACTTC.

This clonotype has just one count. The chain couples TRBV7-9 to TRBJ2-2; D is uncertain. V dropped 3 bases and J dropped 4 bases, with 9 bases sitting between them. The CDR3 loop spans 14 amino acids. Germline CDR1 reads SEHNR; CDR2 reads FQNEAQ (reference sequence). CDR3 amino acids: CASSFSASTGELFF. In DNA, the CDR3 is TGTGCCAGCAGCTTCTCCGCTAGCACCGGGGAGCTGTTTTTT.